One sample yielded the 16 T cell receptor beta chains listed below, sequenced in a study of CD8 T cells in ankylosing spondylitis. MiXCR was run by TCRdb on the 5' RACE reads, yielding one entry per CDR3 protein. This repertoire shows hundreds of thousands of distinct CDR3 sequences, roughly 32% found once; its top ten account for roughly 4.2%. Sequencing was done on a sample of blood, either unsorted or a sorted T cell fraction (not recorded which). The receptors were sampled from a male donor with ankylosing spondylitis or in good health (not recorded which).

This sequence joins TRBV20-1 and TRBJ1-5; D is possibly TRBD1 (6 bases). The germline V gene has CDR1 DFQATT and CDR2 SNEGSKA (reference sequence). V was clipped by 5 bases and J by 2 bases, with 16 bases between them. The CDR3 length is 15 residues. The CDR3 coding sequence is TGCAGTGCTCAGCCCCCAGGGGAGGGCAATCAGCCCCAGCATTTT. As protein: CSAQPPGEGNQPQHF.

The V call is TRBV5-1, the J call TRBJ1-2; D possibly corresponds to TRBD1 (6 bases). The CDR3 is 15 residues long. From germline, CDR1 is SGHRS and CDR2 YFSETQ. Trimming stripped 0 bases from V and 4 bases from J, with 13 bases between. The chain's CDR3 is CASSLGGQRTYGYTF. CDR3 coding DNA: TGCGCCAGCAGCTTGGGTGGACAGCGAACCTATGGCTACACCTTC.

The chain combines TRBV5-1 with TRBJ2-1; the D is unclear. V was shortened by 4 bases and J by 0 bases, with 11 bases between the two germline ends. Germline V gene lookup returns CDR1 SGHRS and CDR2 YFSETQ. The CDR3 loop spans 15 amino acids. The CDR3 nucleotides read TGCGCCAGCAGCCTATCAGTAAGCTCCTACAATGAGCAGTTCTTC. Translated: CASSLSVSSYNEQFF. Based on the CDR3 plus reference TRBV5-1 and TRBJ2-1, the full variable domain is KAGVTQTPRYLIKTRGQQVTLSCSPISGHRSVSWYQQTPGQGLQFLFEYFSETQRNKGNFPGRFSGRQFSNSRSEMNVSTLELGDSALYLCASSLSVSSYNEQFFGPGTRLTVL.

The CDR3 is CASSSLAGGHRDTQYF. CDR3 DNA: TGTGCCAGCAGCTCTCTAGCGGGGGGTCACAGAGATACGCAGTATTTT. The chain links TRBV5-6 to TRBJ2-3; 11 nucleotides line up with TRBD2. J lost 5 bases, V lost 3 bases, and 8 bases had no gene match. The CDR3 runs 16 residues. Germline V lookup: CDR1 SGHDT, CDR2 YYEEEE. Full variable domain (rest looked up from reference TRBV5-6 and TRBJ2-3): DAGVTQSPTHLIKTRGQQVTLRCSPKSGHDTVSWYQQALGQGPQFIFQYYEEEERQRGNFPDRFSGHQFPNYSSELNVNALLLGDSALYLCASSSLAGGHRDTQYFGPGTRLTVL.

CDR3 loop: CSARQGWSTDTQYF. CDR3 in DNA: TGCAGTGCTAGACAGGGCTGGAGCACAGATACGCAGTATTTT. The V call is TRBV20-1, the J call TRBJ2-3, with a possible D match to TRBD1 (5 bases). Germline-derived CDR1 and CDR2 are DFQATT and SNEGSKA (reference sequence). V lost 2 bases, J lost 0 bases, and 9 bases lay in between. The CDR3 runs 14 residues.

The chain is built from TRBV9 and TRBJ2-3; unclear D gene. Germline V gene data show CDR1 as SGDLS and CDR2 as YYNGEE. Deletions cut 0 bases from V and 3 bases from J, with 8 bases between. The CDR3 contains 14 residues. CDR3 nucleotide sequence: TGTGCCAGCAGCGTAGAGAGCAGAACAGATACGCAGTATTTT. Translating it yields CASSVESRTDTQYF.

The CDR3 is CAISERGTEYGGELFF. CDR3 sequence (DNA): TGTGCCATCAGTGAGCGAGGGACGGAATATGGCGGGGAGCTGTTTTTT. This chain uses TRBV10-3 with TRBJ2-2; the D gene could be TRBD1 or TRBD2 (5 bases each). The CDR3 spans 16 residues. Germline CDR1 and CDR2: ENHRY and SYGVKD. With 2 bases removed from V and 7 bases from J, the gap between germline ends came to 17 bases.

This CDR3 reads CASIPAAASYQPQHF. The CDR3, as DNA: TGTGCCAGCATCCCTGCGGCAGCTTCTTATCAGCCCCAGCATTTT. The chain carries TRBV6-1 and TRBJ1-5; D remains ambiguous. Trimming left V 7 bases short and J 5 bases short, with 18 bases between. Germline values: CDR1 MNHNS, CDR2 SASEGT. This CDR3 has 15 amino acids.

The rearrangement links TRBV20-1 to TRBJ2-2; 9 positions match TRBD2. The CDR3 covers 14 residues. Germline lookup yields CDR1 DFQATT and CDR2 SNEGSKA (reference sequence). V shed 5 bases, J shed 4 bases, and the junction held 5 bases outside the gene matches. CDR3 in amino acids: CSAPGTSLTGELFF. The CDR3 region has the DNA TGCAGTGCTCCCGGGACTAGCCTCACCGGGGAGCTGTTTTTT.

The chain links TRBV3-1 to TRBJ2-7, with D tentatively TRBD2 (6 bases). Germline CDR1 reads LGHDT; CDR2 reads YNNKEL (reference sequence). This CDR3 region has 14 residues. The V gene lost 4 bases and the J gene lost 6 bases, with 16 bases spanning the gap. Here the CDR3 DNA reads TGTGCCAGCAGCCGATCGGGAGTGGAGTCCGAGCAGTACTTC. Amino acid sequence: CASSRSGVESEQYF.

The table lists this clonotype with a few counts. The chain uses TRBV4-1 and TRBJ1-1; no reliable D call. CDR3 length: 16 residues. Trimming removed 3 bases from V and 1 base from J, with 15 bases in between. Germline V gene lookup returns CDR1 MGHRA and CDR2 YSYEKL. CDR3 DNA: TGCGCCAGCAGCCAGCCTTTCGTGGGGTCGAACACTGAAGCTTTCTTT. Protein: CASSQPFVGSNTEAFF.

This clonotype was counted once. The J gene is TRBJ2-1, the V gene TRBV30; D may be TRBD1 (5 bases). Trimming shortened V by 2 bases and J by 11 bases, and 10 bases separated the two germline ends. Germline CDR1 reads GTSNPN; CDR2 reads SVGIG (reference sequence). The CDR3 has 11 amino acids. CDR3 sequence: CAWSLQDKQFF. In DNA form, the CDR3 reads TGTGCCTGGAGTCTACAGGATAAGCAGTTCTTC.

The chain combines TRBV28 with TRBJ2-7; no firm D call. The V end was cut by 2 bases, the J end by 2 bases, with 13 bases between. CDR3 length: 15 residues. CDR1 and CDR2 from the germline V gene are MDHEN and SYDVKM. In DNA, the CDR3 is TGTGCCAGCAGTTTAGACCTAATAACCCCCTACGAGCAGTACTTC. Translation gives CASSLDLITPYEQYF.

CDR3 DNA: TGTGCCAGCTTTCAGTTGGGGGCCAACGTCCTGACTTTC. It yields the protein CASFQLGANVLTF. The V and J genes are TRBV18 and TRBJ2-6, with D unresolved. Trimming left V 7 bases short and J 4 bases short, with 8 bases between. Germline CDR1 is KGHSH and CDR2 is LQKENI. The CDR3 is 13 amino acids.

This clonotype was seen a handful of times. The rearrangement links TRBV7-2 to TRBJ2-7, with a tentative D call TRBD1 (6 bases). From germline, CDR1 is SGHTA and CDR2 FQGNSA. The CDR3 has 15 residues. Trimming took off 7 bases at V and 3 bases at J, with 19 bases between the two ends. CDR3 amino acids: CASNGEQGGFYEQYF. The DNA for the CDR3 is TGTGCCAGCAACGGGGAACAGGGTGGATTCTACGAGCAGTACTTC.

The chain combines TRBV10-3 with TRBJ2-3, with 11 bases matching TRBD2. Germline V CDR1 and CDR2: ENHRY, SYGVKD. V lost 9 bases and J lost 3; bases outside the gene matches: 2. The length of the CDR3 is 13 residues. The CDR3 sequence: CAIGTSGTDTQYF. The CDR3 nucleotides are TGTGCCATAGGGACTAGCGGTACAGATACGCAGTATTTT.